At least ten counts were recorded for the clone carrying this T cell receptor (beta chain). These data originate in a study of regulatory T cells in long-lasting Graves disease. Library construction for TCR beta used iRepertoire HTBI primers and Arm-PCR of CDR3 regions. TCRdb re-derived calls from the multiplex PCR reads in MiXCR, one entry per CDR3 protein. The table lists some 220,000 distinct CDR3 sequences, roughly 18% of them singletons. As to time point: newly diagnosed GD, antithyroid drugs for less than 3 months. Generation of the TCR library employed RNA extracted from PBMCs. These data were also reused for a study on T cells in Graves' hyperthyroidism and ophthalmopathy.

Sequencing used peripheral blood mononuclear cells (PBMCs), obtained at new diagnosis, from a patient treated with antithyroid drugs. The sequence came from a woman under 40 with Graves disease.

The CDR3: CASSLGERGWNEQFF. Written as DNA, the CDR3 is TGTGCCAGCAGCTTAGGAGAGCGGGGGTGGAATGAGCAGTTCTTC. This chain connects TRBV7-8 to TRBJ2-1; 8 bases align to TRBD2. This CDR3 contains 15 residues. The J segment lost 7 bases and the V segment lost 1 base, leaving 6 bases of the junction unmatched. Germline CDR1 and CDR2: SGHVS and FQNEAQ.